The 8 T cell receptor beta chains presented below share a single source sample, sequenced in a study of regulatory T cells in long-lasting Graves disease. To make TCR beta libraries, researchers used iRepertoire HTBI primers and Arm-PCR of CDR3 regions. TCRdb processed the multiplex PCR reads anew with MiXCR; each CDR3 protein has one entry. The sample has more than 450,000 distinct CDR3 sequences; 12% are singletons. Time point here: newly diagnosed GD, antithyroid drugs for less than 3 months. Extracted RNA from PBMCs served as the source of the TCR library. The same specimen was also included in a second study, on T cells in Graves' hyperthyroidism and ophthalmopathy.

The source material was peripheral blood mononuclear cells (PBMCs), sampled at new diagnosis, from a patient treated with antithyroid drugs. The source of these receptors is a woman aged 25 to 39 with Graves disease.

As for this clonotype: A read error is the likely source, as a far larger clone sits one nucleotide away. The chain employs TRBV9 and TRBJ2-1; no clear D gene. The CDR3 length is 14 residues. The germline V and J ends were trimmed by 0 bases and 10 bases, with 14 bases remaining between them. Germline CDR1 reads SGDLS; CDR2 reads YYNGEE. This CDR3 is CASSVAQAGYEQFF. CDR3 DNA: TGTGCCAGCAGCGTAGCTCAAGCTGGGTACGAGCAGTTCTTC.

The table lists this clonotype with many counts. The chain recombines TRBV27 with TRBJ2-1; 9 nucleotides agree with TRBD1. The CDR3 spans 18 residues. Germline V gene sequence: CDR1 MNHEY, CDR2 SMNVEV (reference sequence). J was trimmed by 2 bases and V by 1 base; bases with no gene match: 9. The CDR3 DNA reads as TGTGCCAGCAGTTTATTTTTCCCCGGGACAGGGACCTACAATGAGCAGTTCTTC. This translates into CASSLFFPGTGTYNEQFF.

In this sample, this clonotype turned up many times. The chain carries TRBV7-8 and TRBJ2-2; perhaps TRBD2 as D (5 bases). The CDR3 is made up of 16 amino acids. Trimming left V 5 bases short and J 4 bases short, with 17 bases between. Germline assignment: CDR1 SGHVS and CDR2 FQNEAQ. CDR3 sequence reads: CASSLGLAISTGELFF. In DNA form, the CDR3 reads TGTGCCAGCAGCCTAGGACTGGCCATAAGCACCGGGGAGCTGTTTTTT. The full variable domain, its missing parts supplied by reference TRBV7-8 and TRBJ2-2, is GAGVSQSPRYKVAKRGQDVALRCDPISGHVSLFWYQQALGQGPEFLTYFQNEAQLDKSGLPSDRFFAERPEGSVSTLKIQRTQQEDSAVYLCASSLGLAISTGELFFGEGSRLTVL.

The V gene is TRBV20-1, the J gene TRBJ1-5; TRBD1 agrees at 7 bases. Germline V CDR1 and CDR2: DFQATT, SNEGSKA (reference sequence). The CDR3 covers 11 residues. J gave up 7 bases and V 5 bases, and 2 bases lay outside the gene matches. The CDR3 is CSAAGGQPQHF. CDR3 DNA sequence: TGCAGTGCTGCAGGGGGGCAGCCCCAGCATTTT.

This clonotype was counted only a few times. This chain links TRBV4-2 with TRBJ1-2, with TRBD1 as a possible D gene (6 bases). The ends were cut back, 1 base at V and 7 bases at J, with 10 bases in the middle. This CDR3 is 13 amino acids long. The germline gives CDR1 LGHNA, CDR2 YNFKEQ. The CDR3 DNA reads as TGTGCCAGCAGCCAAGGGGCAGGGGTTGGCTACACCTTC. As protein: CASSQGAGVGYTF.

DNA of the CDR3: TGCAGCGTCCTACAGGGGGCGTTGGGCTACACCTTC. Translated, it gives CSVLQGALGYTF. This rearrangement joins TRBV29-1 to TRBJ1-2; 9 nucleotides match TRBD1. This CDR3 comprises 12 residues. Unmatched junction bases numbered 7, after V lost 6 bases and J lost 8 bases. Germline V lookup: CDR1 SQVTM, CDR2 ANQGSEA.

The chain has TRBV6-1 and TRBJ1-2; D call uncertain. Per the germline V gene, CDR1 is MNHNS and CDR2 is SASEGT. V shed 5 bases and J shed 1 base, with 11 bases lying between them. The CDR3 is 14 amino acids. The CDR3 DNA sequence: TGTGCCAGCAGTCTCCGGAAATTTAACTATGGCTACACCTTC. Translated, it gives CASSLRKFNYGYTF.

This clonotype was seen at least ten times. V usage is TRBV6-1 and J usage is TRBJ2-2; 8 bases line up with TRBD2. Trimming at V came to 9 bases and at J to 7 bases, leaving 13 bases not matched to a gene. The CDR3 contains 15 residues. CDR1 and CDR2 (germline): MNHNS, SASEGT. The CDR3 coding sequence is TGTGCCAGTCACCCCCCCGGGCGGGAGGTCGGGGAGCTGTTTTTT. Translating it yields CASHPPGREVGELFF.